This T cell receptor (beta chain) was sequenced in a study of CD8 T cells in Susac syndrome. The V end was cut by 6 bases, the J end by 1 base, with 12 bases between. The CDR3 is 14 residues long. Germline CDR1 SEHNR, CDR2 FQNEAQ (reference sequence). RNA totalling roughly 0.5 to 1 ug underwent reverse transcription with random hexamers. immunoSEQ multiplex PCR amplified TCR beta CDR3 across 54 Vbeta, 13 Jbeta. TCRdb analysed the immunoSEQ multiplex PCR reads with MiXCR anew, one entry per CDR3 protein. This repertoire shows approximately 280,000 distinct CDR3 sequences, 70% to 90% found once; its top ten account for about 0.11%. Blood CD8+ and CD4+ T cells underwent high-throughput TCR beta sequencing.

The V and J genes are TRBV7-9 and TRBJ1-1; D unclear. This sequence originates from a human donor with multiple sclerosis. Material: CD8+ T cells from PBMCs. DNA of the CDR3: TGTGCCAGCAGACACCCCCCCTCGAACACTGAAGCTTTCTTT. This translates into CASRHPPSNTEAFF.